The 19 T cell receptor beta chains below all came from one sample that was sequenced in a study of shared clonotypes between healthy human individuals. Sequenced by immunoSEQ multiplex PCR; TCRdb stores in-frame clones only, minus some. The repertoire holds a few million clones, with approximately 94% as singletons. Sequencing was done on a sample of naive CD4+ T cells sorted from blood. Specified subset: CD45RA+ positively selected. The receptors were sampled from a man between 18 and 29 years old in good health.

The chain joins TRBV10-2 to TRBJ2-1, with TRBD1 matching 11 bases. The ends lost 4 bases at V and 4 bases at J; junction bases unmatched: 6. The CDR3 has 16 residues. Germline V gene data show CDR1 as WSHSY and CDR2 as SAAADI. The CDR3 nucleotides read TGCGCCAGCAGTGCGAGGGACAGGGGGATTTACAATGAGCAGTTCTTC. Translation gives CASSARDRGIYNEQFF.

CDR3 region: CASRMGGRKDEQFF. The CDR3 DNA reads TGTGCCAGTAGGATGGGCGGGAGGAAGGATGAGCAGTTCTTC. This chain links TRBV19 with TRBJ2-1, with 8 bases that match TRBD2. This CDR3 region has 14 residues. Germline CDR1 and CDR2: LNHDA and SQIVND (reference sequence). The ends lost 6 bases at V and 8 bases at J; junction bases unmatched: 9.

The V gene is TRBV20-1, the J gene TRBJ2-5; the D is unclear. The end of the DNA fits TRBJ2-7 better, so the J call may be wrong. This CDR3 region has 11 residues. The germline gives CDR1 DFQATT, CDR2 SNEGSKA (reference sequence). Here the CDR3 DNA reads TGCAGTGCTTCCCGGGTCGCCGAGCAGTACTTC. It yields the protein CSASRVAEQYF.

The CDR3 DNA reads TGTGCCAGCAGCTTAGACCTGTCGGGAAACACCATATATTTT. It specifies CASSLDLSGNTIYF. The chain links TRBV7-2 to TRBJ1-3; D uncertain. Germline CDR1 and CDR2: SGHTA and FQGNSA. This CDR3 contains 14 residues. The germline V and J ends were trimmed by 1 base and 4 bases, with 8 bases remaining between them.

V and J are TRBV6-1 and TRBJ2-7; TRBD1 matches at 7 bases. CDR1 MNHNS and CDR2 SASEGT come from the germline V gene. CDR3 length: 17 residues. V lost 2 bases, J lost 0 bases, and 10 bases stayed unmatched. The CDR3 DNA reads as TGTGCCAGCAGTGAAATTAATTTCGGACAGGTCTCCTACGAGCAGTACTTC. Protein sequence: CASSEINFGQVSYEQYF.

The chain employs TRBV10-3 and TRBJ2-7; D is perhaps TRBD1 (6 bases). The CDR3 runs 13 residues. Trimming removed 5 bases at V and 0 bases at J, with 8 bases between. Looked up from germline, CDR1 is ENHRY and CDR2 is SYGVKD. DNA of the CDR3: TGTGCCATCAGTAGACAGGACTCCTACGAGCAGTACTTC. Amino acids: CAISRQDSYEQYF.

This chain connects TRBV30 to TRBJ1-5; D not certain. This CDR3 has 14 residues. With 0 bases removed from V and 4 bases from J, the gap between germline ends came to 10 bases. From germline, CDR1 is GTSNPN and CDR2 SVGIG (reference sequence). The CDR3 spells CAWSVLMGNQPQHF. For the CDR3, the DNA is TGTGCCTGGAGTGTACTTATGGGAAATCAGCCCCAGCATTTT.

The chain employs TRBV6-5 and TRBJ2-2, with D possibly being TRBD1 (6 bases). CDR1 and CDR2 (germline): MNHEY, SVGAGI. V lost 4 bases, J lost 7 bases, and 16 bases lay in between. CDR3 length equals 15 residues. The CDR3 here is CASSLQGSEVGELFF. The CDR3 nucleotides are TGTGCCAGCAGTTTGCAGGGGTCGGAGGTCGGGGAGCTGTTTTTT.

V gene TRBV7-6 combines with J gene TRBJ1-3; 9 bases align to TRBD1. This CDR3 has 16 amino acids. V shed 4 bases, J shed 2 bases, and the junction held 6 bases outside the gene matches. Germline lookup yields CDR1 SGHVS and CDR2 FNYEAQ. The CDR3 here is CASSSTGTGTGNTIYF. The CDR3 region has the DNA TGTGCCAGCAGCTCGACCGGGACAGGGACTGGAAACACCATATATTTT.

This clone was observed a single time. The CDR3 bases are TGTGCCAGCAGTTTAAAAGCGGGTGCCAACACCGGGGAGCTGTTTTTT. Amino acids: CASSLKAGANTGELFF. The chain uses TRBV27 and TRBJ2-2; D may be TRBD2 (6 bases). V lost 2 bases and J 2 bases, leaving 12 bases between the germline ends. Germline-derived CDR1 and CDR2 are MNHEY and SMNVEV (reference sequence). The CDR3 is 16 amino acids.

The chain combines TRBV7-2 with TRBJ2-7; D might be TRBD1 or TRBD2, each matching 7 bases. This CDR3 is built from 14 residues. CDR1 SGHTA and CDR2 FQGNSA come from the germline V gene. Trimming took off 5 bases at V and 7 bases at J, with 18 bases between the two ends. CDR3 sequence reads: CASSPQGTAGEQYF. In DNA form, the CDR3 reads TGTGCCAGCAGCCCCCAAGGGACAGCGGGGGAGCAGTACTTC.

With regard to this clone: The junction and the germline gene differ at one end; a read error may be behind it. This chain links TRBV6-1 with TRBJ1-4, with 8 positions matching TRBD1. The CDR3 has 16 amino acids. Germline V CDR1 and CDR2: MNHNS, SASEGT. The CDR3 loop reads CASREDRGPTNEKLFF. DNA of the CDR3: TGTGCCAGCAGGGAAGACAGGGGACCAACTAATGAAAAACTGTTTTTT.

The chain uses TRBV7-9 and TRBJ1-4; maybe TRBD1 (5 bases). CDR1 and CDR2 (germline): SEHNR, FQNEAQ (reference sequence). Deletions cut 5 bases from V and 4 bases from J, with 14 bases between. The CDR3 contains 15 residues. Here the CDR3 reads CASSNPGRINEKLFF. In nucleotides, the CDR3 is TGTGCCAGCAGCAATCCGGGACGGATTAATGAAAAACTGTTTTTT.

This chain links TRBV6-1 with TRBJ2-1, with D uncertain. The CDR3 covers 15 residues. Trimming took off 1 base at V and 3 bases at J, with 10 bases between the two ends. Per germline, CDR1 MNHNS and CDR2 SASEGT. CDR3 sequence (DNA): TGTGCCAGCAGTGAAGGGACCTTAATCTACAATGAGCAGTTCTTC. It encodes CASSEGTLIYNEQFF.

The V and J genes are TRBV5-6 and TRBJ2-7; perhaps D is TRBD1 or TRBD2 (7 bases each). Germline CDR1 SGHDT, CDR2 YYEEEE. Trimming removed 4 bases from V and 0 bases from J, with 17 bases in between. This CDR3 has 16 residues. The CDR3 nucleotides are TGTGCCAGCAGCGCCACCGGGGAGGGGGCCTCCTACGAGCAGTACTTC. Translated: CASSATGEGASYEQYF.

The rearrangement links TRBV19 to TRBJ2-3, with D unresolved. The CDR3 spans 17 residues. V was cut by 4 bases and J by 1 base, with 18 bases left in between. Germline V CDR1 and CDR2: LNHDA, SQIVND (reference sequence). In DNA form, the CDR3 reads TGTGCCAGTAGTACCGCCCGGTTTGGTCGGGGCACAGATACGCAGTATTTT. This codes for CASSTARFGRGTDTQYF.

Of note for this clone: The sample contains more than one DNA sequence encoding this CDR3. The rearrangement joins TRBV18 to TRBJ1-1, with D perhaps TRBD1 (5 bases). The germline V gene encodes CDR1 KGHSH and CDR2 LQKENI. The CDR3 has 15 amino acids. V was cut by 3 bases and J by 1 base, with 12 bases left in between. CDR3 loop: CASSPPLGGNTEAFF. The CDR3 DNA is TGTGCCAGCTCACCCCCGCTGGGGGGGAACACTGAAGCTTTCTTT.

J is TRBJ2-3 and V is TRBV7-2; TRBD1 aligns across 10 bases. With 3 bases clipped from V and 5 bases from J, the junction kept 5 bases outside the gene matches. Germline V gene lookup returns CDR1 SGHTA and CDR2 FQGNSA. The CDR3 is made up of 15 amino acids. The CDR3 is CASSFLRDRGDTQYF. The CDR3 DNA sequence: TGTGCCAGCAGCTTTCTCCGGGACAGGGGAGATACGCAGTATTTT.

This chain links TRBV4-1 with TRBJ2-5; 10 nucleotides align to TRBD1. Germline CDR1 and CDR2: MGHRA and YSYEKL. The CDR3 is 15 amino acids. V lost 1 base, J lost 3 bases, and 2 bases stayed unmatched. CDR3 DNA sequence: TGCGCCAGCAGCCAAGGGGGGACAGGGGAAGAGACCCAGTACTTC. Its protein product is CASSQGGTGEETQYF.